This T cell receptor beta chain stems from a study of blood T cell repertoires in COVID-19. Background on the study: Sources were T cells, B-cell-depleted T cells, or PBMCs; the material itself was cDNA or gDNA.

The V gene lost 7 bases and the J gene lost 0 bases, with 13 bases spanning the gap. The length of the CDR3 is 15 residues. Germline assignment: CDR1 ENHRY and CDR2 SYGVKD. Data came from immunoSEQ multiplex PCR; TCRdb stores just in-frame clones and leaves some out. This table has 140,000 to 150,000 clones, around three quarters appearing once. The sequence was collected from a middle-aged man with active or convalescent COVID-19. The V call is TRBV10-3, the J call TRBJ1-3; no firm D call. The sequencing input was peripheral blood. CDR3 bases: TGTGCCATCACGCTCAGTGCCAGCTCTGGAAACACCATATATTTT. This codes for CAITLSASSGNTIYF.